These 17 T cell receptor beta chains were sequenced from one sample in a study of blood T cell repertoires in COVID-19. TCRdb keeps only in-frame clones here, not all; method: immunoSEQ multiplex PCR. The sample holds around 68,000 clones; about 88% are singletons and the top ten take about 8.1%. Sequenced input: peripheral blood. The receptors were sampled from a man in his fifties with active COVID-19.

A single count supports this clone. V gene TRBV7-2 combines with J gene TRBJ2-5; 15 bases map to TRBD2. The CDR3 spans 16 residues. The J segment lost 2 bases and the V segment lost 7 bases, leaving 5 bases of the junction unmatched. Germline-derived CDR1 and CDR2 are SGHTA and FQGNSA. Here the CDR3 reads CASTGLAGGPQETQYF. CDR3 DNA: TGTGCCAGCACCGGACTAGCGGGGGGGCCTCAAGAGACCCAGTACTTC.

This chain links TRBV7-8 with TRBJ2-4; 8 nucleotides align to TRBD1. Trimming took 8 bases from V and 4 from J; bases not matched to a gene: 1. Germline V gene sequence: CDR1 SGHVS, CDR2 FQNEAQ. This CDR3 has 12 amino acids. In DNA, the CDR3 is TGTGCCAGCGGACAGGGAAAAAACATTCAGTACTTC. It yields the protein CASGQGKNIQYF.

The chain recombines TRBV9 with TRBJ2-2, with TRBD1 identical over 12 bases. From germline, CDR1 is SGDLS and CDR2 YYNGEE. The V gene end was trimmed by 2 bases and the J gene end by 7 bases; junction bases not matched to a gene: 3. This CDR3 comprises 15 residues. In DNA, the CDR3 is TGTGCCAGCAGCGTGGGACAGGGGGCCGTCGGGGAGCTGTTTTTT. It specifies CASSVGQGAVGELFF.

V usage is TRBV6-6 and J usage is TRBJ2-5; 8 bases line up with TRBD1. The trim removed 8 bases at V and 5 bases at J, leaving 16 bases unmatched. CDR1 MNHNY and CDR2 SVGAGI come from the germline V gene (reference sequence). CDR3 length: 16 amino acids. Here the CDR3 DNA reads TGTGCCAGCTGCGACGGGACAGGTATAGAACGGGAGACCCAGTACTTC. It translates to CASCDGTGIERETQYF.

The rearrangement links TRBV4-3 to TRBJ2-2, with 12 bases that match TRBD2. Germline V gene data show CDR1 as LGHNA and CDR2 as YSLEER. This CDR3 has 17 amino acids. V dropped 1 base and J dropped 5; count of bases not matched to a gene: 5. CDR3: CASSQGTSGVWTGELFF. CDR3 DNA sequence: TGCGCCAGCAGCCAAGGGACTAGCGGGGTTTGGACCGGGGAGCTGTTTTTT.

Concerning this clone: The junction shows a germline mismatch at one end, possibly a read error. This chain connects TRBV3-1 (or the pseudogene TRBV3-2) to TRBJ2-3; the D gene is possibly TRBD2 (7 bases). Germline V lookup: CDR1 LGHDT, CDR2 YNNKEL (reference sequence). The CDR3 has 11 amino acids. The CDR3 DNA is TGTGCCAGCAGCCAGGGGGGGCACCACCACTTT. Translated, it gives CASSQGGHHHF.

The chain recombines TRBV9 with TRBJ2-1; the match to TRBD2 covers 7 bases. The trim removed 4 bases at V and 4 bases at J, leaving 11 bases unmatched. The CDR3 length is 16 residues. Per the germline V gene, CDR1 is SGDLS and CDR2 is YYNGEE. For the CDR3, the DNA is TGTGCCAGCAGCCCTAGAGGGGCGGGGGATTACAATGAGCAGTTCTTC. As protein: CASSPRGAGDYNEQFF.

This CDR3 reads CASRSPGQATMGYTF. Written as DNA, the CDR3 is TGTGCCAGTAGATCTCCGGGACAGGCCACTATGGGCTACACCTTC. V gene TRBV19 combines with J gene TRBJ1-2; 8 positions agree with TRBD1. CDR3 size: 15 residues. The V gene's germline CDR1 is LNHDA and CDR2 SQIVND (reference sequence). J gave up 8 bases and V 6 bases, and 14 bases lay outside the gene matches.

The V call is TRBV25-1, the J call TRBJ1-5; tentative D call: TRBD1 (6 bases). The ends were cut back, 4 bases at V and 0 bases at J, with 19 bases in the middle. This CDR3 region has 18 residues. Germline-derived CDR1 and CDR2 are MGHDK and SYGVNS. CDR3 loop: CASSGKGVMTYSNQPQHF. CDR3 bases: TGTGCCAGCAGTGGAAAGGGGGTGATGACTTATAGCAATCAGCCCCAGCATTTT.

The chain employs TRBV20-1 and TRBJ2-1, with TRBD2 as a possible D gene (5 bases). The germline V gene has CDR1 DFQATT and CDR2 SNEGSKA (reference sequence). Between the trimmed V and J ends, which lost 5 bases and 4 bases, there was a span of 6 bases. This CDR3 is built from 11 residues. The CDR3 region is CSAWEYNEQFF. In DNA, the CDR3 is TGCAGTGCTTGGGAGTACAATGAGCAGTTCTTC.

The chain joins TRBV5-1 to TRBJ2-7, with TRBD1 matching 7 bases. J was trimmed by 4 bases and V by 0 bases; bases with no gene match: 7. The CDR3 is 15 residues long. Per the germline V gene, CDR1 is SGHRS and CDR2 is YFSETQ. The CDR3 protein is CASSLDPGQLYEQYF. CDR3 coding DNA: TGCGCCAGCAGCTTGGATCCGGGACAGCTATACGAGCAGTACTTC.

The CDR3 DNA sequence: TGTGCCAGCATCATCCTAGCGGACTCCTACAATGAGCAGTTCTTC. As protein: CASIILADSYNEQFF. The V and J genes are TRBV6-5 and TRBJ2-1; 7 positions match TRBD2. The CDR3 sequence is 15 residues long. Germline trimming cut 7 bases from V and 0 bases from J; bases unmatched to any gene: 6. Germline V gene data show CDR1 as MNHEY and CDR2 as SVGAGI.

J is TRBJ2-3 and V is TRBV7-9; 9 bases are a match to TRBD2. CDR3 length equals 15 residues. J lost 5 bases, V lost 5 bases, and 8 bases had no gene match. Germline lookup yields CDR1 SEHNR and CDR2 FQNEAQ (reference sequence). The CDR3 coding sequence is TGTGCCAGCAGCCCCGTTGGGCGGGGGGGAGATACGCAGTATTTT. Amino acids: CASSPVGRGGDTQYF.

V usage is TRBV5-1 and J usage is TRBJ1-5; the D gene is possibly TRBD1 (5 bases). This CDR3 has 14 amino acids. Trimming left V 4 bases short and J 4 bases short, with 12 bases between. Germline V lookup: CDR1 SGHRS, CDR2 YFSETQ. This CDR3 reads CASSAWGGNQPQHF. For the CDR3, the DNA is TGCGCCAGCAGCGCTTGGGGGGGAAATCAGCCCCAGCATTTT.

This sequence joins TRBV6-6 and TRBJ1-2, with D perhaps TRBD1 (5 bases). The CDR3 consists of 12 residues. With 9 bases removed from V and 5 bases from J, the gap between germline ends came to 13 bases. The germline gives CDR1 MNHNY, CDR2 SVGAGI (reference sequence). This chain's CDR3 is CASHDGGYGYTF. The CDR3 nucleotides read TGTGCCAGTCACGATGGGGGGTATGGCTACACCTTC.

This chain uses TRBV3-1 (or the pseudogene TRBV3-2) with TRBJ2-7, with TRBD2 identical over 8 bases. Per the germline V gene, CDR1 is LGHDT and CDR2 is YNNKEL (reference sequence). This CDR3 is 14 amino acids long. With 4 bases clipped from V and 0 bases from J, the junction kept 2 bases outside the gene matches. The CDR3 coding sequence is TGTGCCAGCAGCCCCAGCGGGGGCTCCTACGAGCAGTACTTC. Translating it yields CASSPSGGSYEQYF.

This clone was seen just once. V usage is TRBV6-5 and J usage is TRBJ2-4; 7 bases map to TRBD1. Germline assignment: CDR1 MNHEY and CDR2 SVGAGI. V gave up 7 bases and J gave up 10 bases; unmatched junction bases: 10. This CDR3 has 13 amino acids. The CDR3 protein is CASILVEGAIQYF. The CDR3 DNA reads as TGTGCCAGCATCCTCGTCGAGGGGGCGATTCAGTACTTC.